This T cell receptor beta chain was captured in a study of CD8 T cells in ankylosing spondylitis. TCRdb passed the 5' RACE reads through MiXCR, listing each CDR3 protein once. The sample carries some 250,000 distinct CDR3 sequences, roughly 10% recorded once. In this sample, this clonotype turned up many times. Its cognate antigen is unknown. CDR3 length equals 15 residues. Germline CDR1 reads SGHRS; CDR2 reads YFSETQ. The V gene lost 0 bases and the J gene lost 4 bases, with 11 bases spanning the gap. Study observations and caveats: Past studies reported some motif variants in reactive arthritis synovial fluid and blood. A TCR beta motif made of 7 to 9 highly homologous variants seemed typical of ankylosing spondylitis blood. As for the disease-linked clones, they showed a CD8+ phenotype and occurred at relatively low frequencies in peripheral blood.

What was sequenced was blood, either unsorted or a sorted T cell fraction (not recorded which). The clonotype originates from a male donor with ankylosing spondylitis or in good health (not recorded which). The chain links TRBV5-1 to TRBJ2-1, with D uncertain. The CDR3 region is CASSLGSGPYNEQFF. Here the CDR3 DNA reads TGCGCCAGCAGCTTGGGGTCAGGTCCATACAATGAGCAGTTCTTC.